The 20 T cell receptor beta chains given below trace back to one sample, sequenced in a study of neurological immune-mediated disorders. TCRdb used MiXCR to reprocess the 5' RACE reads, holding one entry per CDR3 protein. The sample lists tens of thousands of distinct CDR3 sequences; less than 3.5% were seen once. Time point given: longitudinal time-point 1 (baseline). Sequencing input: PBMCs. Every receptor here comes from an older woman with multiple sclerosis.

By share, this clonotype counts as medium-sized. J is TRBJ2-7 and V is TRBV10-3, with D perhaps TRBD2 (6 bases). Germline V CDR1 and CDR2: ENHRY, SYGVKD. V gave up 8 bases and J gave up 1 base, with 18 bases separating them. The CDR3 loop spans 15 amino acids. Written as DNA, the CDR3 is TGTGCCATCTTCGGGGGACCTGAGAATTCCTACGAGCAGTACTTC. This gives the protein CAIFGGPENSYEQYF.

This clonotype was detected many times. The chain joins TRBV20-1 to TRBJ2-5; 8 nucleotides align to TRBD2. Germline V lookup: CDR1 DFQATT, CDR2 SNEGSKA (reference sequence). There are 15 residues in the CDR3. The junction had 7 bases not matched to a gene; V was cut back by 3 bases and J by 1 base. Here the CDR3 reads CSASRGGPFQETQYF. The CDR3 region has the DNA TGCAGTGCTAGTCGGGGGGGCCCCTTCCAAGAGACCCAGTACTTC.

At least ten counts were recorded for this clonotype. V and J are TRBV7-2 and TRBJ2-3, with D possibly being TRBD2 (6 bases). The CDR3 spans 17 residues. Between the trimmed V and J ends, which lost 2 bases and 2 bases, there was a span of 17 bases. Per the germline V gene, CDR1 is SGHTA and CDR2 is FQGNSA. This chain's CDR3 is CASSLIGIAANTDTQYF. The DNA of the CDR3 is TGTGCCAGCAGCTTAATAGGTATAGCGGCAAACACAGATACGCAGTATTTT.

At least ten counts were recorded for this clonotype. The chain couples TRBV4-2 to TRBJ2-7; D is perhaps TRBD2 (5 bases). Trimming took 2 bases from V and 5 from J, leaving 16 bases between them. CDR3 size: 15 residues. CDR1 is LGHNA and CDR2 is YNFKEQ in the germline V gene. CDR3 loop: CASSQNTRISHEQYF. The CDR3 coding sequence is TGTGCCAGCAGCCAAAATACTAGAATTAGCCACGAGCAGTACTTC.

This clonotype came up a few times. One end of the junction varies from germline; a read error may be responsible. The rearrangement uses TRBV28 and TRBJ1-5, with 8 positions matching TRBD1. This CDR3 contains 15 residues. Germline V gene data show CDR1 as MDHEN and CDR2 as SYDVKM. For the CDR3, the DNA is TGTGCCAGCAGATCACAGGGGGTTGAGTACAAGACCCAGAATTTT. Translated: CASRSQGVEYKTQNF.

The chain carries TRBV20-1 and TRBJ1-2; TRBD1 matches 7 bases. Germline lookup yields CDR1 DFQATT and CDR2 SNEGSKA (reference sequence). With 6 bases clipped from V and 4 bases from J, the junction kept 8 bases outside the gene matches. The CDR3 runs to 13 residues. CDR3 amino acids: CSARQGEVYGYTF. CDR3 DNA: TGCAGTGCGCGCCAGGGGGAAGTCTATGGCTACACCTTC.

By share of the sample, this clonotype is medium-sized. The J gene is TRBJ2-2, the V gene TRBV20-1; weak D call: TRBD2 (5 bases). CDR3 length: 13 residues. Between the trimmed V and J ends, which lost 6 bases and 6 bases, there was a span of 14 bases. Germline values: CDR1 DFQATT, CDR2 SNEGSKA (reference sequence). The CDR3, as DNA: TGCAGTGCCGAGGGTTATTTGGCCGGGGAGCTGTTTTTT. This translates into CSAEGYLAGELFF.

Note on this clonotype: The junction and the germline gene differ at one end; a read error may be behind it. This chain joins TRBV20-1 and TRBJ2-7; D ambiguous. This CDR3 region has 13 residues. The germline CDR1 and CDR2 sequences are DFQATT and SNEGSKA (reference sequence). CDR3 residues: CSDRETIALEQYF. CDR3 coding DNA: TGCAGTGATAGAGAAACGATTGCCCTCGAGCAGTACTTC.

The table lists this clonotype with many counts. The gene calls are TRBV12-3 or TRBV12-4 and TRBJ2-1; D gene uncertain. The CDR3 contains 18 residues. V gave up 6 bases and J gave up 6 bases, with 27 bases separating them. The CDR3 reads CASSPSLWTRKYLNEQFF. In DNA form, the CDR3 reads TGTGCCAGCAGCCCCTCCCTTTGGACGCGCAAATACCTCAATGAGCAGTTCTTC.

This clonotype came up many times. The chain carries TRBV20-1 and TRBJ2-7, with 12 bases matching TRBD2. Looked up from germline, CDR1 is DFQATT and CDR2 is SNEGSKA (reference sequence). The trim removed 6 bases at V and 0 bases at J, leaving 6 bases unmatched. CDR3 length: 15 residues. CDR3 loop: CSALRTSGVSYEQYF. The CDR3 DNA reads TGCAGTGCACTTCGGACTAGCGGGGTCTCCTACGAGCAGTACTTC.

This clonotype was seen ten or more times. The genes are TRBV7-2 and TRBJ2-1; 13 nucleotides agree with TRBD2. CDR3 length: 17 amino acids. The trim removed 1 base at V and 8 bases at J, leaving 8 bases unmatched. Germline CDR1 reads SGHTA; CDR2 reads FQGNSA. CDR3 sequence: CASSLGGTSGGADEQFF. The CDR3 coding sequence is TGTGCCAGCAGCTTAGGCGGTACTAGCGGGGGGGCCGATGAGCAGTTCTTC.

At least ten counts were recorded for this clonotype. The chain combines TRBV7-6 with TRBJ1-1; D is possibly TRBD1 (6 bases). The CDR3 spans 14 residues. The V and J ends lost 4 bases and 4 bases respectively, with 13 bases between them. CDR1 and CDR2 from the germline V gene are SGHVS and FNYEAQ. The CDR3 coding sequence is TGTGCCAGCAGCTCGGGACAACCGGGCACTGAAGCTTTCTTT. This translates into CASSSGQPGTEAFF.

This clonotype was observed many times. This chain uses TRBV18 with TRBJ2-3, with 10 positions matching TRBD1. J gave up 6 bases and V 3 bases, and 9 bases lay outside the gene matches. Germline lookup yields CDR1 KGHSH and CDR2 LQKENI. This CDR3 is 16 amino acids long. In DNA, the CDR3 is TGTGCCAGCTCACCGAGACAGGGGGCAAGGTTGGATACGCAGTATTTT. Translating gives CASSPRQGARLDTQYF.

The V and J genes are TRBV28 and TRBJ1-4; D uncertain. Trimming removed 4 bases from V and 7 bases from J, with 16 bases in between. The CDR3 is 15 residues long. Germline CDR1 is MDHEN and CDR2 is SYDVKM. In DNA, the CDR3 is TGTGCCAGCAGTTCGCACGGCAGCTATACTGAAAAACTGTTTTTT. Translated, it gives CASSSHGSYTEKLFF.

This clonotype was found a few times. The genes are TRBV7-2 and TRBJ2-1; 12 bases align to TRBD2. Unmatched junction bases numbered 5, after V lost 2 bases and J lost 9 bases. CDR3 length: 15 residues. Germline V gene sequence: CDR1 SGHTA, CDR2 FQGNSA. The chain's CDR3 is CASSLSSGGAGEQFF. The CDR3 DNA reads TGTGCCAGCAGCTTATCTAGCGGGGGGGCAGGTGAGCAGTTCTTC.

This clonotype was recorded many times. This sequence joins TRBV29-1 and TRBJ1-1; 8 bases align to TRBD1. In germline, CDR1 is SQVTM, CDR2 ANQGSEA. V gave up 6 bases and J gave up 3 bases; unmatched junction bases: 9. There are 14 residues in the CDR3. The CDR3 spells CSVRGQGLDTEAFF. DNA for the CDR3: TGCAGCGTCCGCGGACAGGGTTTGGACACTGAAGCTTTCTTT. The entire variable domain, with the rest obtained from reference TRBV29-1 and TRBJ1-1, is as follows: SAVISQKPSRDICQRGTSLTIQCQVDSQVTMMFWYRQQPGQSLTLIATANQGSEATYESGFVIDKFPISRPNLTFSTLTVSNMSPEDSSIYLCSVRGQGLDTEAFFGQGTRLTVV.

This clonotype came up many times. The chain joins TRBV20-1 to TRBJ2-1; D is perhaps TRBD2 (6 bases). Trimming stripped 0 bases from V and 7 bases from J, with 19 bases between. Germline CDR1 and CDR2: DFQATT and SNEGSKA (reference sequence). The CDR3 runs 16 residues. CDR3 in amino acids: CSARDPGGFPRNEQFF. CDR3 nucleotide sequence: TGCAGTGCTAGAGATCCCGGGGGTTTTCCCAGGAATGAGCAGTTCTTC.

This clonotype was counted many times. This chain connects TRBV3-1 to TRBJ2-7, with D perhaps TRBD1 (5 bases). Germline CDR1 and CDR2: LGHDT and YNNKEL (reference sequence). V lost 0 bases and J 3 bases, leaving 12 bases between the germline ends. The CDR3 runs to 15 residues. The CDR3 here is CASSQELNRFYEQYF. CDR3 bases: TGTGCCAGCAGCCAAGAACTGAACAGGTTCTACGAGCAGTACTTC.

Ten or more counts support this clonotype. Here the CDR3 DNA reads TGTGCCAGCAGTGTAGGGACAGGGACTAATTCACCCCTCCACTTT. Translating gives CASSVGTGTNSPLHF. The chain combines TRBV25-1 with TRBJ1-6; 9 positions agree with TRBD1. Germline V gene sequence: CDR1 MGHDK, CDR2 SYGVNS. This CDR3 is built from 15 residues. V lost 4 bases and J lost 6; bases outside the gene matches: 4.

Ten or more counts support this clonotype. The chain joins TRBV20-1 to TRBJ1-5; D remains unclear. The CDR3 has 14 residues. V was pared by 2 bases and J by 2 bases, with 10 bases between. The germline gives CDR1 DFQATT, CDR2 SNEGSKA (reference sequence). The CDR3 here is CSARPTGGNQPQHF. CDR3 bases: TGCAGTGCTAGACCGACGGGTGGCAATCAGCCCCAGCATTTT.